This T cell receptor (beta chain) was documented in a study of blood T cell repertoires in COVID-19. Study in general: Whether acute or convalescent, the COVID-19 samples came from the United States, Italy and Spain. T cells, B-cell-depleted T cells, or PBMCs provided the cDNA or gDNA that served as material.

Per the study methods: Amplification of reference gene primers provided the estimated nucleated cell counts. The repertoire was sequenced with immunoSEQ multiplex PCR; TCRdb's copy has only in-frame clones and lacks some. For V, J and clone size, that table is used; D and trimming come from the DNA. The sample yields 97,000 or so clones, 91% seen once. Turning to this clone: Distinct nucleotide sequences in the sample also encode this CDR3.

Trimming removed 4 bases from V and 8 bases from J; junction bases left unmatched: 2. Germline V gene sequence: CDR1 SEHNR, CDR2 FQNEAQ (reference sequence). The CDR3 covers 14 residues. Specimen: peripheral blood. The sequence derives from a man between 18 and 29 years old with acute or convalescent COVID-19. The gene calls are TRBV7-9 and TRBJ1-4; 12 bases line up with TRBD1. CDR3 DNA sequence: TGTGCCAGCAGCTCGGGGACAGGGGGCGAAAAACTGTTTTTT. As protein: CASSSGTGGEKLFF.